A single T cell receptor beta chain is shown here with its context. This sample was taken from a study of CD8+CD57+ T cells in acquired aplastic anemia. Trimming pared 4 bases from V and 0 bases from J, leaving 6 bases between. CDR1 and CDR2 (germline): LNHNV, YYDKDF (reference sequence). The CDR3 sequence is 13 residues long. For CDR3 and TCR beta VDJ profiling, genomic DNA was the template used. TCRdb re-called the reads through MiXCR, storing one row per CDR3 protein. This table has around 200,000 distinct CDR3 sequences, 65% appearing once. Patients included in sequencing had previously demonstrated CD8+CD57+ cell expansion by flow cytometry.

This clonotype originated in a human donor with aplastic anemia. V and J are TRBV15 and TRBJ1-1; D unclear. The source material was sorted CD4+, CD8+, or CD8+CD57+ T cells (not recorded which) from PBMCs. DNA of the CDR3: TGTGCCACCAGCACCAGGTTGAACACTGAAGCTTTCTTT. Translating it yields CATSTRLNTEAFF.